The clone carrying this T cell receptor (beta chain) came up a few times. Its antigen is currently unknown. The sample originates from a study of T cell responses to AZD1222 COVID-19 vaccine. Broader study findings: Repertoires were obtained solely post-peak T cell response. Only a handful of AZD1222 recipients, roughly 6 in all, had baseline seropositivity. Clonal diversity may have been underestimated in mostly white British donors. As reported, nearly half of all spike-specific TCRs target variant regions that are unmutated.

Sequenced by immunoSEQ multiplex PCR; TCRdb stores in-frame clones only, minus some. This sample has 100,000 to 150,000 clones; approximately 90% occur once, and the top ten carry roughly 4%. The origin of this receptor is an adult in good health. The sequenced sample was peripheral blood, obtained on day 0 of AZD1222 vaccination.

CDR3 DNA sequence: TGTGCCAGTAGTCCCTCCCGCGGGGGTGAGATGAACACTGAAGCTTTCTTT. It specifies CASSPSRGGEMNTEAFF. The rearrangement joins TRBV19 to TRBJ1-1, with D perhaps TRBD1 (5 bases). V lost 5 bases and J 0 bases, leaving 19 bases between the germline ends. CDR3 length: 17 residues. Germline V gives CDR1 LNHDA, CDR2 SQIVND (reference sequence).